This entry lists 30 T cell receptor beta chains sequenced from one sample in a study of graft-versus-host responses after intestinal transplantation. The method was immunoSEQ multiplex PCR; TCRdb's version includes in-frame clones alone and lacks a portion of them. The table includes some 150,000 clones, approximately 91% detected once. These receptors have no identified antigens. Material: unstimulated CD4+ T cells sorted from spleen or lymph node cells, obtained before intestinal transplant. The source is a human donor who received an intestinal transplant.

The count of this clone is one. The chain employs TRBV19 and TRBJ2-1, with D possibly matching TRBD2 (5 bases). Germline CDR1 LNHDA, CDR2 SQIVND (reference sequence). This CDR3 is 14 amino acids long. V was shortened by 3 bases and J by 9 bases, with 15 bases between the two germline ends. The CDR3, as DNA: TGTGCCAGTAGTATTGGTAGAGGGATGGGTGAGCAGTTCTTC. As protein: CASSIGRGMGEQFF. Variable domain in full (rest from reference TRBV19 and TRBJ2-1): DGGITQSPKYLFRKEGQNVTLSCEQNLNHDAMYWYRQDPGQGLRLIYYSQIVNDFQKGDIAEGYSVSREKKESFPLTVTSAQKNPTAFYLCASSIGRGMGEQFFGPGTRLTVL.

The chain uses TRBV7-2 and TRBJ1-1; D unclear. CDR3 length: 16 residues. Trimming pared 1 base from V and 0 bases from J, leaving 12 bases between. Germline V gene sequence: CDR1 SGHTA, CDR2 FQGNSA. This CDR3 is CASSLVVGIMNTEAFF. The CDR3 nucleotides are TGTGCCAGCAGCTTAGTGGTCGGTATCATGAACACTGAAGCTTTCTTT.

This clone was seen a few times. The V and J genes are TRBV19 and TRBJ1-2; D unresolved. Germline CDR1 and CDR2: LNHDA and SQIVND (reference sequence). The CDR3 sequence is 12 residues long. Trimming stripped 5 bases from V and 4 bases from J, with 8 bases between. For the CDR3, the DNA is TGTGCCAGTAGTCCAACGACCTATGGCTACACCTTC. Its translation: CASSPTTYGYTF.

This rearrangement joins TRBV19 to TRBJ1-4, with D unclear. The V end was cut by 5 bases, the J end by 0 bases, with 16 bases between. CDR1 and CDR2 (germline): LNHDA, SQIVND (reference sequence). CDR3 length: 17 residues. The CDR3 sequence: CASSVYINSATNEKLFF. The CDR3, as DNA: TGTGCCAGTAGTGTCTACATTAACAGTGCAACTAATGAAAAACTGTTTTTT. The variable domain in full, with the rest retrieved from reference TRBV19 and TRBJ1-4, is DGGITQSPKYLFRKEGQNVTLSCEQNLNHDAMYWYRQDPGQGLRLIYYSQIVNDFQKGDIAEGYSVSREKKESFPLTVTSAQKNPTAFYLCASSVYINSATNEKLFFGSGTQLSVL.

This clone was recorded a few times. J is TRBJ2-7 and V is TRBV5-1, with 7 nucleotides matching TRBD2. With 2 bases clipped from V and 2 bases from J, the junction kept 10 bases outside the gene matches. Germline V CDR1 and CDR2: SGHRS, YFSETQ. The CDR3 spans 16 residues. CDR3 in DNA: TGCGCCAGCAGCTTCCCTGACCGGGGGGAGCCCTACGAGCAGTACTTC. Translated, it gives CASSFPDRGEPYEQYF.

The rearrangement links TRBV5-4 to TRBJ2-5; 14 bases agree with TRBD2. Germline lookup yields CDR1 SGHNT and CDR2 YYREEE (reference sequence). The junction had 2 bases not matched to a gene; V was cut back by 4 bases and J by 3 bases. The CDR3 has 15 residues. The CDR3 here is CASSQGLAGEETQYF. CDR3 nucleotide sequence: TGTGCCAGCAGCCAGGGACTAGCGGGAGAAGAGACCCAGTACTTC.

The genes are TRBV7-2 and TRBJ1-2, with D perhaps matching TRBD1 (5 bases). This CDR3 has 15 amino acids. With 1 base removed from V and 4 bases from J, the gap between germline ends came to 13 bases. CDR1 and CDR2 (germline): SGHTA, FQGNSA. CDR3 nucleotide sequence: TGTGCCAGCAGCTTAGTAGGCGGGGCTAGCTATGGCTACACCTTC. Translation: CASSLVGGASYGYTF.

The chain links TRBV5-1 to TRBJ2-7; 9 bases fit TRBD1. Germline CDR1 SGHRS, CDR2 YFSETQ. With V trimmed by 0 bases and J by 3 bases, 7 bases remained unmatched. The CDR3 length is 16 residues. CDR3 protein: CASSLALQGALYEQYF. The CDR3, as DNA: TGCGCCAGCAGCTTGGCATTACAGGGGGCACTCTACGAGCAGTACTTC.

The CDR3 is CASSRTGGYNEQFF. The CDR3 bases are TGTGCCAGCAGCCGGACAGGGGGCTACAATGAGCAGTTCTTC. The chain combines TRBV7-3 with TRBJ2-1; 10 bases map to TRBD1. Germline CDR1 and CDR2: SGHTA and FQGTGA. V was clipped by 5 bases and J by 3 bases; unmatched bases: 1. The CDR3 has 14 amino acids.

The chain links TRBV5-1 to TRBJ2-5; 12 nucleotides line up with TRBD1. The germline CDR1 and CDR2 sequences are SGHRS and YFSETQ. The trim removed 4 bases at V and 5 bases at J, leaving 9 bases unmatched. CDR3 size: 16 residues. CDR3: CASSVRGQGASETQYF. The CDR3 nucleotides read TGCGCCAGCAGCGTCCGGGGACAGGGGGCGTCGGAGACCCAGTACTTC. Drawing the rest from reference TRBV5-1 and TRBJ2-5, the complete variable domain is KAGVTQTPRYLIKTRGQQVTLSCSPISGHRSVSWYQQTPGQGLQFLFEYFSETQRNKGNFPGRFSGRQFSNSRSEMNVSTLELGDSALYLCASSVRGQGASETQYFGPGTRLLVL.

The chain couples TRBV7-6 to TRBJ2-3, with 8 bases lining up with TRBD1. The V and J ends lost 2 bases and 2 bases, in that order; junction bases with no gene match: 3. The CDR3 has 15 residues. Germline loops: CDR1 SGHVS, CDR2 FNYEAQ. The CDR3, as DNA: TGTGCCAGCAGCTTAAAGGACAGGGACACAGATACGCAGTATTTT. This gives the protein CASSLKDRDTDTQYF.

This chain joins TRBV7-8 and TRBJ2-5, with 12 bases lining up with TRBD2. The J call may be wrong; the DNA end is better matched by TRBJ2-7. The CDR3 length is 15 residues. The germline V gene encodes CDR1 SGHVS and CDR2 FQNEAQ. The CDR3 nucleotides read TGTGCCAGCAGCTCGCTAGCGGGAGGGCCCTACGAGCAGTACTTC. Residues: CASSSLAGGPYEQYF.

This chain connects TRBV27 to TRBJ2-7; unclear D gene. The V gene's germline CDR1 is MNHEY and CDR2 SMNVEV (reference sequence). CDR3 length: 14 residues. The V end was cut by 2 bases, the J end by 3 bases, with 11 bases between. This CDR3 reads CASSLRPYSYEQYF. CDR3 in DNA: TGTGCCAGCAGTTTACGACCGTACAGCTACGAGCAGTACTTC.

The V call is TRBV6-5, the J call TRBJ1-5; D unresolved. The CDR3 extends over 15 amino acids. With 2 bases removed from V and 0 bases from J, the gap between germline ends came to 8 bases. The germline V gene has CDR1 MNHEY and CDR2 SVGAGI. CDR3 in DNA: TGTGCCAGCAGTTACAAAAGGGATAGCAATCAGCCCCAGCATTTT. It is translated as CASSYKRDSNQPQHF.

This chain joins TRBV4-2 and TRBJ2-1; D is perhaps TRBD1 (5 bases). Trimming removed 0 bases from V and 7 bases from J, with 13 bases in between. The germline CDR1 and CDR2 sequences are LGHNA and YNFKEQ. The CDR3 sequence is 15 residues long. DNA for the CDR3: TGTGCCAGCAGCCAAGAAGGGGCTAGAGAAAATGAGCAGTTCTTC. Its protein product is CASSQEGARENEQFF.

This clone was observed a few times. The chain combines TRBV7-9 with TRBJ2-7; the match to TRBD1 covers 7 bases. This CDR3 comprises 14 residues. CDR1 and CDR2 from the germline V gene are SEHNR and FQNEAQ (reference sequence). The junction had 4 bases not matched to a gene; V was cut back by 5 bases and J by 0 bases. The CDR3 nucleotides read TGTGCCAGCAGCGCAAGACAGGGCTCCTACGAGCAGTACTTC. Translated, it gives CASSARQGSYEQYF.

The genes are TRBV5-4 and TRBJ2-5; D might be TRBD1 (5 bases). V gave up 0 bases and J gave up 2 bases, with 5 bases separating them. This CDR3 is 13 amino acids long. Germline assignment: CDR1 SGHNT and CDR2 YYREEE (reference sequence). The chain's CDR3 is CASSLGQQETQYF. The CDR3 nucleotides are TGTGCCAGCAGCTTGGGACAGCAAGAGACCCAGTACTTC.

This chain links TRBV19 with TRBJ2-7; tentatively, D is TRBD1 (6 bases). The V and J ends lost 4 bases and 1 base respectively, with 8 bases between them. Germline loops: CDR1 LNHDA, CDR2 SQIVND (reference sequence). The CDR3 is 13 residues long. The CDR3 region is CASSKTGSYEQYF. CDR3 bases: TGTGCCAGTAGTAAAACAGGGTCCTACGAGCAGTACTTC.

The chain recombines TRBV19 with TRBJ2-7, with 13 bases aligning to TRBD2. V was pared by 5 bases and J by 5 bases, with 12 bases of the junction left unmatched. The germline CDR1 and CDR2 sequences are LNHDA and SQIVND (reference sequence). The CDR3 runs to 17 residues. In DNA form, the CDR3 reads TGTGCCAGTAGTCTAGGACTAGCGGGAGTCGGTGGGGACGAGCAGTACTTC. Translation: CASSLGLAGVGGDEQYF.

This rearrangement joins TRBV6-1 to TRBJ2-3; 7 bases match TRBD2. The CDR3 runs 15 residues. CDR1 and CDR2 from the germline V gene are MNHNS and SASEGT. V lost 6 bases and J lost 6; bases outside the gene matches: 12. CDR3 region: CASRSKGTTMDTQYF. DNA for the CDR3: TGTGCCAGCAGAAGCAAGGGGACTACAATGGATACGCAGTATTTT.

The chain couples TRBV28 to TRBJ2-1; TRBD1 agrees at 10 bases. CDR3 length: 15 amino acids. Losses at the gene ends were 10 bases for V and 9 bases for J; bases not matched to a gene: 15. The germline V gene encodes CDR1 MDHEN and CDR2 SYDVKM. The CDR3 DNA reads as TGTGCCACTACACCCCGGGACAGGGGATTCGGTGAGCAGTTCTTC. Translated, it gives CATTPRDRGFGEQFF.

This chain connects TRBV30 to TRBJ1-1; tentatively, D is TRBD1 (5 bases). V lost 7 bases, J lost 4 bases, and 13 bases lay in between. The CDR3 totals 12 residues. Germline loops: CDR1 GTSNPN, CDR2 SVGIG (reference sequence). For the CDR3, the DNA is TGTGCCTTTGCCAGGGAGTTCACTGAAGCTTTCTTT. It is translated as CAFAREFTEAFF.

V is TRBV11-3 and J is TRBJ2-2; perhaps TRBD1 as D (5 bases). The CDR3 runs to 17 residues. In germline, CDR1 is SGHNT, CDR2 YENEEA. Trimming removed 5 bases from V and 5 bases from J, with 21 bases in between. This CDR3 is CASSPSLGRVNTGELFF. The CDR3, as DNA: TGTGCCAGCAGCCCCTCCCTTGGCAGGGTCAATACCGGGGAGCTGTTTTTT.

The V call is TRBV4-1, the J call TRBJ1-2; D is undetermined. Germline V CDR1 and CDR2: MGHRA, YSYEKL. V was cut by 1 base and J by 7 bases, with 7 bases left in between. The CDR3 consists of 12 residues. This CDR3 reads CASSQGLSGYTF. The CDR3 DNA sequence: TGCGCCAGCAGCCAAGGGTTGAGTGGCTACACCTTC.

The rearrangement links TRBV10-3 to TRBJ2-7; D call uncertain. Per the germline V gene, CDR1 is ENHRY and CDR2 is SYGVKD. The CDR3 totals 11 residues. V was cut by 4 bases and J by 5 bases, with 6 bases left in between. DNA of the CDR3: TGTGCCATCAGTGGAGGTGACGAGCAGTACTTC. Amino acids: CAISGGDEQYF.

The V call is TRBV28, the J call TRBJ1-2, with 10 nucleotides matching TRBD1. The CDR3 sequence is 15 residues long. Germline CDR1 is MDHEN and CDR2 is SYDVKM. The V gene end was trimmed by 5 bases and the J gene end by 8 bases; junction bases not matched to a gene: 11. The CDR3 protein is CASSPPGGQGRGYTF. CDR3 coding DNA: TGTGCCAGCAGTCCGCCAGGGGGACAGGGGAGAGGCTACACCTTC.

Comments on this clone: Other DNA sequences in the sample encode the same CDR3. This chain connects TRBV7-3 to TRBJ2-3, with unresolved D. Looked up from germline, CDR1 is SGHTA and CDR2 is FQGTGA. The length of the CDR3 is 16 residues. V was cut by 1 base and J by 8 bases, with 19 bases left in between. Here the CDR3 DNA reads TGTGCCAGCAGCTTAAGCACCTTAGTCTTAGGTGGTACGCAGTATTTT. Protein: CASSLSTLVLGGTQYF.

The chain carries TRBV28 and TRBJ2-1, with D perhaps given as TRBD1 or TRBD2 (5 bases each). V was pared by 2 bases and J by 1 base, with 15 bases between. Germline CDR1 reads MDHEN; CDR2 reads SYDVKM. CDR3 size: 17 residues. CDR3 residues: CASSLGARRGSYNEQFF. In nucleotides, the CDR3 is TGTGCCAGCAGTTTAGGGGCCCGTCGGGGTTCCTACAATGAGCAGTTCTTC.

J is TRBJ2-5 and V is TRBV28, with a tentative D call TRBD2 (6 bases). The DNA end is more similar to TRBJ2-7, so the J call may be wrong. Germline CDR1 is MDHEN and CDR2 is SYDVKM. This CDR3 spans 14 amino acids. DNA of the CDR3: TGTGCCAGCCTAATTAGCGGCAAATCCTACGAGCAGTACTTC. Its protein is CASLISGKSYEQYF.

The J gene is TRBJ2-1, the V gene TRBV21-1. TRBV21-1 is given as a pseudogene. This CDR3 has 18 amino acids. The CDR3 nucleotides are TGTGCCAGCAGCAAACTTGGTCCTTATCAAAGCTCCTACAATGAGCAGTTCTTC. Its protein product is CASSKLGPYQSSYNEQFF.